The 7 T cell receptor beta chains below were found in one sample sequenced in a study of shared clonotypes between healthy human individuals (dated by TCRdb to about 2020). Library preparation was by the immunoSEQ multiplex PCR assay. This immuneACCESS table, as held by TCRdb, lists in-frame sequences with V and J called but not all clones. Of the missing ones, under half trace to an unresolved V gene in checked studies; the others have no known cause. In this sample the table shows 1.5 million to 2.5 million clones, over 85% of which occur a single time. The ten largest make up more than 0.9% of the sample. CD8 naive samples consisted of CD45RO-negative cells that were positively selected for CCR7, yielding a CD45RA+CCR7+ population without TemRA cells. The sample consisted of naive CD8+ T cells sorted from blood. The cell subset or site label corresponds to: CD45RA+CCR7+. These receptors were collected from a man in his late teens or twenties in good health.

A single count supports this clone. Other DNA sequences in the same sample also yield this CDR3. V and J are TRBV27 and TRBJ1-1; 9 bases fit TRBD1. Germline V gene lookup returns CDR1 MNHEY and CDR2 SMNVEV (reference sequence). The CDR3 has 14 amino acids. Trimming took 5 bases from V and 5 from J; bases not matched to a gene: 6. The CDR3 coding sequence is TGTGCCAGCAGTCCCGGGACAGGGATAACTGAAGCTTTCTTT. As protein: CASSPGTGITEAFF.

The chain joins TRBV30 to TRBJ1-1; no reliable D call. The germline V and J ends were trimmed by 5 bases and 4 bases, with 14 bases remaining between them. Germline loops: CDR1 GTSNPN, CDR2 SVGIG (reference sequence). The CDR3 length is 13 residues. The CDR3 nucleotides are TGTGCCTGGGACTTTAGTGCGGGCACTGAAGCTTTCTTT. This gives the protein CAWDFSAGTEAFF. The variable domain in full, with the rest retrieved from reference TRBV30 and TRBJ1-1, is SQTIHQWPATLVQPVGSPLSLECTVEGTSNPNLYWYRQAAGRGLQLLFYSVGIGQISSEVPQNLSASRPQDRQFILSSKKLLLSDSGFYLCAWDFSAGTEAFFGQGTRLTVV.

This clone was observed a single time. The CDR3 loop reads CAWSPYQETQYF. Written as DNA, the CDR3 is TGTGCCTGGAGTCCGTACCAAGAGACCCAGTACTTC. J is TRBJ2-5 and V is TRBV30; unclear D gene. Trimming left V 2 bases short and J 0 bases short, with 4 bases between. This CDR3 comprises 12 residues. The germline CDR1 and CDR2 sequences are GTSNPN and SVGIG (reference sequence).

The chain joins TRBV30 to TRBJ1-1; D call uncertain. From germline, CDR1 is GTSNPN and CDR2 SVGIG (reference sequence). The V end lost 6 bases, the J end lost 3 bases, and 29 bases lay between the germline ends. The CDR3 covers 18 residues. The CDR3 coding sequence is TGTGCCTGTTCGGCCCCAGTAGCCTGGCGAGTAGGGTACACTGAAGCTTTCTTT. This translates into CACSAPVAWRVGYTEAFF.

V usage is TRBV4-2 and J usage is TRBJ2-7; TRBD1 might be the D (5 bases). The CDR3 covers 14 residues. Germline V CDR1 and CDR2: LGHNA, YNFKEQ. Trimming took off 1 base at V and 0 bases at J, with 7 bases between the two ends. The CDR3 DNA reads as TGTGCCAGCAGCCAAGCAGGGAACTCCTACGAGCAGTACTTC. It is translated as CASSQAGNSYEQYF.

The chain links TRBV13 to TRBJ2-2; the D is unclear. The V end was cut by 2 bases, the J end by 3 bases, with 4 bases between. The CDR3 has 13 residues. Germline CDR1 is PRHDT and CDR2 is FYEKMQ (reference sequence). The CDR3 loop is CASSLSDTGELFF. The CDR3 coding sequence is TGTGCCAGCAGCTTAAGTGACACCGGGGAGCTGTTTTTT.

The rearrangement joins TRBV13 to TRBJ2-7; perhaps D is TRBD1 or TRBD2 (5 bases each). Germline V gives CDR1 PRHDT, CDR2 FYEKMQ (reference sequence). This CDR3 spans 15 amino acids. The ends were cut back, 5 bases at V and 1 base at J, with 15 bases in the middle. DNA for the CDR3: TGTGCCAGCAGCAGCCGGGACGCAGGTTCCTACGAGCAGTACTTC. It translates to CASSSRDAGSYEQYF.